This T cell receptor (beta chain) was captured in a study of cytomegalovirus exposure and HLA in healthy donors. Points from the study as a whole: Most subjects had HLA-A and HLA-B alleles reportedly predicted accurately by TCR beta sequences. Sequence variants that were highly shared formed a cluster that was likely a sequencing artifact. By a later analysis, the bulk of CMV-associated TCR beta chains appeared HLA-restricted. In a later analysis, HLA-C alleles had the fewest associated TCRs, DRB1 alleles the most.

This PCR relied on a set of 60 Vbeta primers and 13 Jbeta primers. Sequencing was performed with immunoSEQ multiplex PCR; in TCRdb, only in-frame clones are kept and a portion is missing. The sample holds about 170,000 clones, 79% seen once. With respect to this clone: Its antigen is unknown.

Germline V gives CDR1 MNHEY, CDR2 SMNVEV (reference sequence). With V trimmed by 6 bases and J by 3 bases, 10 bases remained unmatched. The CDR3 is made up of 15 amino acids. The sequenced sample consisted of PBMCs. The chain links TRBV27 to TRBJ1-1; 7 bases match TRBD1. The sequence derives from a woman aged 50 to 60 in good health and CMV-seronegative. The CDR3 sequence is CASRPYRDRHTEAFF. CDR3 nucleotide sequence: TGTGCCAGCAGGCCCTACAGGGACAGACACACTGAAGCTTTCTTT.